The clone carrying this T cell receptor beta chain was seen only once. The CDR3 totals 12 residues. Per the germline V gene, CDR1 is SGHRS and CDR2 is YFSETQ. V was pared by 5 bases and J by 8 bases, with 11 bases between. Original processing notes: Scientists estimated how many nucleated cells there were by amplifying reference gene primers. Generated by immunoSEQ multiplex PCR, the TCRdb table keeps only in-frame clones and is missing some. V, J and clone size are those of that table, while D and trimming were read from the DNA. Counted here are approximately 66,000 clones, more than 60% occurring once; the ten biggest clones make up about 20%. The entry originates in a study of blood T cell repertoires in COVID-19. For the study at large: The United States, Italy and Spain supplied acute and convalescent COVID-19 samples. The analysed material was cDNA or gDNA that came from T cells, B-cell-depleted T cells, or PBMCs.

This receptor was obtained from a man aged 60-69 years with acute or convalescent COVID-19. Sequenced sample: peripheral blood. The chain has TRBV5-1 and TRBJ2-1, with D tentatively TRBD2 (5 bases). The CDR3 loop is CASSPSGYEQFF. The DNA of the CDR3 is TGCGCCAGCAGTCCAAGCGGCTATGAGCAGTTCTTC.